What follows are 3 T cell receptor beta chains derived from one specimen sequenced in a study of blood T cell repertoires in COVID-19. This table comes from immunoSEQ multiplex PCR, and its TCRdb copy is limited to in-frame clones, with some not included. The repertoire includes about 300,000 clones, about 88% of them detected once, and around 1.2% sits in the top ten. The sample taken for sequencing was peripheral blood. The source is a man between 65 and 80 years old with acute or convalescent COVID-19.

This rearrangement joins TRBV11-3 to TRBJ2-7; D ambiguous. The CDR3 is 12 residues long. Between the trimmed V and J ends, which lost 2 bases and 3 bases, there was a span of 5 bases. CDR1 is SGHNT and CDR2 is YENEEA in the germline V gene. This CDR3 reads CASSLSGYEQYF. CDR3 DNA sequence: TGTGCCAGCAGCTTATCGGGCTACGAGCAGTACTTC.

This chain joins TRBV7-2 and TRBJ2-1, with TRBD1 as a possible D gene (6 bases). The CDR3 extends over 15 amino acids. Germline V CDR1 and CDR2: SGHTA, FQGNSA. Deletions cut 1 base from V and 4 bases from J, with 11 bases between. CDR3 DNA sequence: TGTGCCAGCAGCTTAGAATGGGGGCCGTACAATGAGCAGTTCTTC. This translates into CASSLEWGPYNEQFF.

The chain has TRBV4-3 and TRBJ2-3; D is unclear. The CDR3 is 16 amino acids. V lost 1 base and J 2 bases, leaving 13 bases between the germline ends. Germline V gene lookup returns CDR1 LGHNA and CDR2 YSLEER. The CDR3 spells CASSQVGSRITDTQYF. CDR3 nucleotide sequence: TGCGCCAGCAGCCAAGTTGGGTCGCGGATCACAGATACGCAGTATTTT.